A few counts support the clone carrying this T cell receptor (beta chain). Germline V lookup: CDR1 SEHNR, CDR2 FQNEAQ (reference sequence). J gave up 4 bases and V 5 bases, and 10 bases lay outside the gene matches. The CDR3 spans 15 residues. This specimen belongs to a study of T cell repertoires in cytomegalovirus infection. At the level of the study: Based on public TCR beta signatures, there were indications of CMV infection and of a matching HLA type.

TCRdb processed the reads anew with MiXCR; each CDR3 protein has one entry. The sample has over 150,000 distinct CDR3 sequences, 13% to 15% seen once. J is TRBJ2-7 and V is TRBV7-9; 8 nucleotides line up with TRBD1. This receptor was taken from a human donor in good health (CMV status not recorded). Some clones in this sample may be carry-over from other donors' samples. The sequenced material came from PBMCs. CDR3 coding DNA: TGTGCCAGCAGCCCTAGGGGACAGGAAGGTTACGAGCAGTACTTC. Its protein product is CASSPRGQEGYEQYF. Full variable domain (missing parts from reference TRBV7-9 and TRBJ2-7): DTGVSQNPRHKITKRGQNVTFRCDPISEHNRLYWYRQTLGQGPEFLTYFQNEAQLEKSRLLSDRFSAERPKGSFSTLEIQRTEQGDSAMYLCASSPRGQEGYEQYFGPGTRLTVT.